The 4 T cell receptor beta chains presented below share a single source sample, sequenced in a study of human T cells and chemical hapten exposure. The time point denotes: patch test 2, 6 weeks after DPC sensitization. Noted treatment: therapeutic diphenylcyclopropenone sensitization with weekly scalp DPC. MiXCR was run by TCRdb on the RACE reads, yielding one entry per CDR3 protein. This sample has about 42,000 distinct CDR3 sequences, with more than 8.5% found just once. Sequencing used whole blood, obtained in connection with sensitization to the hapten diphenylcyclopropenone (DPC). The receptors originated from a woman between 40 and 50 years old with alopecia areata. Some clones in this sample may be carry-over from other donors' samples.

This clonotype was counted ten times or more. The chain uses TRBV20-1 and TRBJ1-2; no clear D. The CDR3 length is 13 residues. V lost 1 base and J 8 bases, leaving 14 bases between the germline ends. The germline CDR1 and CDR2 sequences are DFQATT and SNEGSKA (reference sequence). This chain's CDR3 is CSARAEAHEGYTF. CDR3 nucleotides: TGCAGTGCTAGAGCGGAGGCGCACGAAGGCTACACCTTC.

This clonotype was recorded many times. The chain has TRBV6-5 and TRBJ2-7; TRBD1 matches at 11 bases. CDR3 length equals 14 residues. The germline V gene encodes CDR1 MNHEY and CDR2 SVGAGI. V lost 6 bases and J lost 4; bases outside the gene matches: 5. The CDR3 loop reads CASRLGTGGYEQYF. The CDR3 region has the DNA TGTGCCAGCAGGCTCGGGACAGGGGGGTACGAGCAGTACTTC.

The rearrangement links TRBV10-3 to TRBJ1-1; 7 bases fit TRBD1. Germline CDR1 and CDR2: ENHRY and SYGVKD. The CDR3 is made up of 14 amino acids. V was clipped by 4 bases and J by 0 bases; unmatched bases: 2. The DNA for the CDR3 is TGTGCCATCAGTGTACAGGGGATGAACACTGAAGCTTTCTTT. It codes for CAISVQGMNTEAFF.

This clonotype has a count of ten or more. The chain recombines TRBV20-1 with TRBJ1-1; tentative D call: TRBD1 (5 bases). CDR1 is DFQATT and CDR2 is SNEGSKA in the germline V gene (reference sequence). CDR3 size: 13 residues. Trimming removed 3 bases from V and 3 bases from J, with 11 bases in between. CDR3 amino acids: CSASSQADTEAFF. The CDR3 region has the DNA TGCAGTGCTAGTTCACAGGCGGACACTGAAGCTTTCTTT.